The 17 T cell receptor beta chains below were found in one sample sequenced in a study of cytomegalovirus exposure and HLA in healthy donors. Primers included in the PCR were 60 Vbeta and 13 Jbeta primers. TCRdb keeps only in-frame clones here, not all; method: immunoSEQ multiplex PCR. The sample consists of about 160,000 clones, 65% to 80% of them appearing once. Specimen: PBMCs. Source of these receptors: a man aged 35-49 years in good health and CMV-seronegative.

The chain joins TRBV10-3 to TRBJ1-3; the D is unclear. The germline CDR1 and CDR2 sequences are ENHRY and SYGVKD. Trimming cost V 3 bases and J 2 bases, with 17 bases left between them. There are 17 residues in the CDR3. CDR3 DNA: TGTGCCATCAGTGAAAACTGGGGAACGGGAGCTGGAAACACCATATATTTT. Its translation is CAISENWGTGAGNTIYF.

V gene TRBV6-1 combines with J gene TRBJ2-5; 9 nucleotides agree with TRBD1. V dropped 4 bases and J dropped 4; count of bases not matched to a gene: 1. Per germline, CDR1 MNHNS and CDR2 SASEGT. There are 13 residues in the CDR3. As DNA, the CDR3 is TGTGCCAGCAGTGGGACAGGGGTAGAGACCCAGTACTTC. Its translation: CASSGTGVETQYF.

The chain has TRBV14 and TRBJ2-1; a possible D gene is TRBD2 (6 bases). Deletions cut 4 bases from V and 6 bases from J, with 10 bases between. The germline CDR1 and CDR2 sequences are SGHDN and FVKESK. This CDR3 has 13 amino acids. The CDR3 here is CASSPGGGNEQFF. CDR3 nucleotide sequence: TGTGCCAGCAGCCCCGGGGGTGGCAATGAGCAGTTCTTC.

This rearrangement joins TRBV28 to TRBJ2-2; TRBD2 is a possible D gene (6 bases). Germline-derived CDR1 and CDR2 are MDHEN and SYDVKM. Trimming stripped 6 bases from V and 1 base from J, with 15 bases between. This CDR3 comprises 16 residues. CDR3 sequence (DNA): TGTGCCAGCAGCCCGAATGGAGGGCTGAACACCGGGGAGCTGTTTTTT. It yields the protein CASSPNGGLNTGELFF.

The chain carries TRBV6-5 and TRBJ2-1; weak D call: TRBD1 (5 bases). Trimming stripped 9 bases from V and 2 bases from J, with 11 bases between. CDR3 length equals 13 residues. Germline lookup yields CDR1 MNHEY and CDR2 SVGAGI. CDR3 nucleotides: TGTGCCAGGGCGGACACTGCCTACAATGAGCAGTTCTTC. Its translation is CARADTAYNEQFF.

The chain couples TRBV5-1 to TRBJ1-2; 9 nucleotides match TRBD1. The CDR3 runs to 15 residues. The germline CDR1 and CDR2 sequences are SGHRS and YFSETQ. V shed 4 bases and J 3 bases; nucleotides not matched to a gene: 7. CDR3 region: CASSTKGQGDYGYTF. The CDR3 nucleotides read TGCGCCAGCAGCACAAAGGGACAGGGTGACTATGGCTACACCTTC.

In its sample, this clone was seen once. The chain joins TRBV28 to TRBJ2-1; the D is unclear. The germline V gene encodes CDR1 MDHEN and CDR2 SYDVKM. With 7 bases removed from V and 4 bases from J, the gap between germline ends came to 17 bases. The CDR3 has 15 residues. Here the CDR3 DNA reads TGTGCCAGCAAGGCTACGGCTAGAGGATACAATGAGCAGTTCTTC. It yields the protein CASKATARGYNEQFF.

The rearrangement joins TRBV7-6 to TRBJ2-5; the match to TRBD2 covers 7 bases. V lost 1 base and J lost 5; bases outside the gene matches: 4. The CDR3 loop spans 14 amino acids. The germline CDR1 and CDR2 sequences are SGHVS and FNYEAQ. The CDR3 is CASSLVIGGETQYF. The CDR3 DNA reads as TGTGCCAGCAGCTTAGTTATCGGGGGGGAGACCCAGTACTTC.

The chain recombines TRBV2 with TRBJ2-7, with 7 positions matching TRBD2. V trimming: 7 bases; J trimming: 3 bases; junction bases outside the gene matches: 9. Germline CDR1 reads SNHLY; CDR2 reads FYNNEI. There are 14 residues in the CDR3. CDR3 coding DNA: TGTGCCAGCACCCCGAGGGGCGGGAGCTACGAGCAGTACTTC. This sequence encodes CASTPRGGSYEQYF.

This clone turned up a few times. CDR3 protein: CASGTSRKNNEQFF. The CDR3 DNA is TGTGCCAGCGGGACTAGCCGAAAGAACAATGAGCAGTTCTTC. The chain combines TRBV7-9 with TRBJ2-1; 9 nucleotides align to TRBD2. The CDR3 extends over 14 amino acids. CDR1 SEHNR and CDR2 FQNEAQ come from the germline V gene (reference sequence). Germline trimming cut 8 bases from V and 5 bases from J; bases unmatched to any gene: 7.

V is TRBV19 and J is TRBJ2-7, with 14 bases lining up with TRBD2. Germline V gene sequence: CDR1 LNHDA, CDR2 SQIVND (reference sequence). The V segment lost 3 bases and the J segment 2 bases; nucleotides outside the gene matches: 3. The CDR3 covers 16 residues. The DNA for the CDR3 is TGTGCCAGTAGTATGAGACTAGCGGGAGGGCCCTACGAGCAGTACTTC. The encoded protein is CASSMRLAGGPYEQYF.

This chain uses TRBV5-1 with TRBJ1-1; D unclear. Germline CDR1 SGHRS, CDR2 YFSETQ. Between the trimmed V and J ends, which lost 5 bases and 1 base, there was a span of 9 bases. The CDR3 has 13 residues. CDR3 amino acids: CASRTSGNTEAFF. CDR3 DNA: TGCGCCAGCAGGACGAGCGGGAACACTGAAGCTTTCTTT.

This chain connects TRBV4-1 to TRBJ2-1, with D perhaps TRBD1 (6 bases). The germline V and J ends were trimmed by 0 bases and 8 bases, with 17 bases remaining between them. The germline V gene has CDR1 MGHRA and CDR2 YSYEKL. This CDR3 region has 16 residues. The CDR3 region has the DNA TGCGCCAGCAGCCAAGAATTGGGGGCCGGGATTTATGAGCAGTTCTTC. Translating it yields CASSQELGAGIYEQFF.

This clone was counted a single time. The chain uses TRBV5-1 and TRBJ1-2; D may be TRBD1 (6 bases). The CDR3 spans 16 residues. CDR1 and CDR2 from the germline V gene are SGHRS and YFSETQ. Trimming took 1 base from V and 7 from J, leaving 20 bases between them. CDR3 bases: TGCGCCAGCAGCTTGTTACTAAGATTAGGGGGAACTGGCTACACCTTC. Translation: CASSLLLRLGGTGYTF.

Concerning this clone itself: The sample carries other DNA sequences with the same CDR3. The chain carries TRBV7-8 and TRBJ2-4, with TRBD1 matching over 7 bases. The ends lost 3 bases at V and 14 bases at J; junction bases unmatched: 7. Germline V gene lookup returns CDR1 SGHVS and CDR2 FQNEAQ. This CDR3 has 12 residues. In nucleotides, the CDR3 is TGTGCCAGCAGCTTTAGTCAGGGGGTTAAGTACTTC. Residues: CASSFSQGVKYF.

The chain uses TRBV4-3 and TRBJ2-7; TRBD1 matches 9 bases. The CDR3 covers 15 residues. Looked up from germline, CDR1 is LGHNA and CDR2 is YSLEER. Losses at the gene ends were 4 bases for V and 3 bases for J; bases not matched to a gene: 7. This CDR3 is CASSRGQGFSYEQYF. CDR3 DNA: TGCGCCAGCAGCCGCGGACAGGGGTTTAGCTACGAGCAGTACTTC.

The chain's CDR3 is CASSLWTGLATEQYF. The CDR3 DNA follows: TGTGCCAGCAGCTTATGGACAGGGCTGGCGACCGAGCAGTACTTC. The chain carries TRBV5-5 and TRBJ2-7; 8 bases match TRBD1. V was clipped by 2 bases and J by 6 bases; unmatched bases: 10. Germline CDR1 reads SGHKS; CDR2 reads YYEKEE (reference sequence). This CDR3 comprises 15 residues. Drawing the rest from reference TRBV5-5 and TRBJ2-7, the complete variable domain is DAGVTQSPTHLIKTRGQQVTLRCSPISGHKSVSWYQQVLGQGPQFIFQYYEKEERGRGNFPDRFSARQFPNYSSELNVNALLLGDSALYLCASSLWTGLATEQYFGPGTRLTVT.